This T cell receptor (beta chain) appears in the sequencing data of a study of beta chain features in type 1 diabetes. Findings of the study overall: Among patients with Type 1 diabetes, TCRB CDR3s were moderately but significantly shorter in every one of the four CD4+ subsets. Compared to healthy donors, patients appeared to have naive, central memory and Treg TCRB repertoires that were more alike.

In regard to this clone: Its antigen is unknown.

With 8 bases clipped from V and 7 bases from J, the junction kept 11 bases outside the gene matches. The CDR3 sequence is 16 residues long. Germline loops: CDR1 SNHLY, CDR2 FYNNEI. All of the isolated RNA was reverse transcribed, so expressed TCRB transcripts were sequenced. The table came from immunoSEQ multiplex PCR; TCRdb's copy has only in-frame clones and leaves some out. The table records a few hundred thousand clones, 13% of them present only once. Sequenced material: naive CD4+ T cells from blood. The chain recombines TRBV2 with TRBJ2-1; 13 bases are a match to TRBD2. The receptor was derived from a woman between 18 and 30 years old with type 1 diabetes. CDR3 region: CASPVGMTSGRNEQFF. CDR3 DNA sequence: TGTGCCAGCCCCGTAGGTATGACTAGCGGGAGGAATGAGCAGTTCTTC.